This T cell receptor beta chain was profiled in a study of beta chain features in type 1 diabetes. A note on this clone: Its specificity is not known.

CD45RO/CCR7/CD25/CD127/CD95/CD27 separated CD4+ naive, central memory, regulatory and stem cell-like memory cells by sorting. Expressed TCRB transcripts got sequenced, as all isolated RNA was reverse transcribed. Naive, central memory and regulatory T cell samples averaged roughly 3.5 million immunoSEQ reads each. Here immunoSEQ multiplex PCR was the method, and the copy in TCRdb shows in-frame clones only, minus some. The sample includes around 280,000 clones, 15% of them seen just once. Findings of the study overall: TCRB CDR3s were moderately but significantly shorter in Type 1 diabetes patients in all four CD4+ subsets.

With 4 bases removed from V and 1 base from J, the gap between germline ends came to 5 bases. Per the germline V gene, CDR1 is SGHTS and CDR2 is YDEGEE. This CDR3 region has 13 residues. Source material: naive CD4+ T cells from blood. This chain joins TRBV5-8 and TRBJ2-2, with D possibly being TRBD1 (5 bases). The receptor's source is a man younger than 30 with type 1 diabetes. CDR3 nucleotides: TGTGCCAGCAGCCAGGGGAACACCGGGGAGCTGTTTTTT. This encodes CASSQGNTGELFF.